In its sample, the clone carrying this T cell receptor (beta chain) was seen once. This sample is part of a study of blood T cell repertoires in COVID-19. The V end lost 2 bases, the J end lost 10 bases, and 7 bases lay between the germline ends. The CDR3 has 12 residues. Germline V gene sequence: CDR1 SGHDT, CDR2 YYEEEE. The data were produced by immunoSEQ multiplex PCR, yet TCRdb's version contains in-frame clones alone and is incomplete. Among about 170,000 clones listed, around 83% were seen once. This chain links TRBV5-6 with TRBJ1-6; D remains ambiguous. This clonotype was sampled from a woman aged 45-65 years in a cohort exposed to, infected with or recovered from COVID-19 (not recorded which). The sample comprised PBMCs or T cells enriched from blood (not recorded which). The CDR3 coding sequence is TGTGCCAGCAGCTTCGGGGAATCACCCCTCCACTTT. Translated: CASSFGESPLHF. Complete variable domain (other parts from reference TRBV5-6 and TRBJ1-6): DAGVTQSPTHLIKTRGQQVTLRCSPKSGHDTVSWYQQALGQGPQFIFQYYEEEERQRGNFPDRFSGHQFPNYSSELNVNALLLGDSALYLCASSFGESPLHFGNGTRLTVT.